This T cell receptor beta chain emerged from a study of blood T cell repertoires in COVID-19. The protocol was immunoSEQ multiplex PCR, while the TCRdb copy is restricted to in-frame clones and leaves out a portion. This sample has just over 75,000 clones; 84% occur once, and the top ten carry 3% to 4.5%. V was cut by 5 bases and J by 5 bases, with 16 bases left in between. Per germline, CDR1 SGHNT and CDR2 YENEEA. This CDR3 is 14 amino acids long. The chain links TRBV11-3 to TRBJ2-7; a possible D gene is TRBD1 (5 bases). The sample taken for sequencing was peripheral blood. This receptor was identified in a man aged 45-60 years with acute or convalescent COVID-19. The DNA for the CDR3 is TGTGCCAGCAGCCCTCAATGGGGCGCGAACGAGCAGTACTTC. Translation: CASSPQWGANEQYF.